A single sample is the source of the 28 T cell receptor beta chains below, sequenced in a study of cytomegalovirus exposure and HLA in healthy donors. The PCR employed 60 Vbeta primers together with 13 Jbeta primers. Some clones are missing from TCRdb's copy, which holds only in-frame ones; the method was immunoSEQ multiplex PCR. The table lists just over 150,000 clones, around 80% of them singletons. The sample taken for sequencing was PBMCs. The source of these receptors is a male donor in good health and CMV-seropositive.

This clone was counted once. The V gene is TRBV5-1, the J gene TRBJ2-3; 13 nucleotides agree with TRBD2. CDR1 SGHRS and CDR2 YFSETQ come from the germline V gene. The CDR3 is 17 amino acids. Germline trimming cut 4 bases from V and 1 base from J; bases unmatched to any gene: 6. This CDR3 is CASSAGLAGSGTDTQYF. CDR3 nucleotide sequence: TGCGCCAGCAGCGCGGGACTAGCGGGATCGGGCACAGATACGCAGTATTTT.

The chain has TRBV5-4 and TRBJ2-2; TRBD1 matches at 9 bases. The CDR3 runs to 15 residues. Germline V gene data show CDR1 as SGHNT and CDR2 as YYREEE (reference sequence). With 3 bases clipped from V and 7 bases from J, the junction kept 7 bases outside the gene matches. In DNA form, the CDR3 reads TGTGCCAGCAGCTGGGGACAGGGCTCGATCGGGGAGCTGTTTTTT. Translating gives CASSWGQGSIGELFF.

The J gene is TRBJ2-1, the V gene TRBV2, with 8 bases that match TRBD2. CDR1 and CDR2 from the germline V gene are SNHLY and FYNNEI. Trimming removed 4 bases from V and 3 bases from J; junction bases left unmatched: 5. The CDR3 covers 15 residues. This chain's CDR3 is CASSVRGGIYNEQFF. DNA of the CDR3: TGTGCCAGCAGTGTTCGCGGGGGGATCTACAATGAGCAGTTCTTC.

On this clone itself: Because it lacks the conserved phenylalanine or tryptophan at the end, this CDR3 is likely a read error. The rearrangement joins TRBV27 to TRBJ2-7, with D tentatively TRBD2 (6 bases). V was clipped by 3 bases and J by 7 bases, with 13 bases between them. Germline assignment: CDR1 MNHEY and CDR2 SMNVEV (reference sequence). This CDR3 is 13 amino acids long. The CDR3 reads CASSFGGAREQYL. CDR3 coding DNA: TGTGCCAGCAGTTTTGGAGGGGCACGGGAGCAGTACCTC.

V is TRBV18 and J is TRBJ2-3; D is possibly TRBD1 (5 bases). Germline values: CDR1 KGHSH, CDR2 LQKENI. V lost 2 bases and J 4 bases, leaving 10 bases between the germline ends. The CDR3 loop spans 14 amino acids. CDR3 sequence (DNA): TGTGCCAGCTCACCAGTAGGGGCGGCAGATACGCAGTATTTT. This translates into CASSPVGAADTQYF.

This clone was found a few times. The chain joins TRBV5-4 to TRBJ2-7; the match to TRBD2 covers 9 bases. The CDR3 has 15 residues. Germline V lookup: CDR1 SGHNT, CDR2 YYREEE (reference sequence). Unmatched junction bases numbered 5, after V lost 0 bases and J lost 4 bases. In DNA form, the CDR3 reads TGTGCCAGCAGCTTGGAGACTAGCGGACTTTACGAGCAGTACTTC. It yields the protein CASSLETSGLYEQYF.

The chain carries TRBV9 and TRBJ2-5; TRBD2 is a possible D gene (6 bases). Germline V CDR1 and CDR2: SGDLS, YYNGEE. Deletions cut 7 bases from V and 7 bases from J, with 8 bases between. This CDR3 has 10 residues. For the CDR3, the DNA is TGTGCCAGCGGAGGGCGGACCCAGTACTTC. This sequence encodes CASGGRTQYF.

The V gene is TRBV28, the J gene TRBJ2-5, with 7 bases fitting TRBD1. V was pared by 7 bases and J by 4 bases, with 9 bases of the junction left unmatched. Germline lookup yields CDR1 MDHEN and CDR2 SYDVKM. The CDR3 length is 14 residues. CDR3 sequence (DNA): TGTGCCAGCACCTCACAGGGGTCGGCAGAGACCCAGTACTTC. Encoded protein: CASTSQGSAETQYF.

The V and J genes are TRBV27 and TRBJ1-5, with D possibly TRBD1 on 6 matching bases. The CDR3 is 15 amino acids. V was shortened by 6 bases and J by 6 bases, with 18 bases between the two germline ends. Germline-derived CDR1 and CDR2 are MNHEY and SMNVEV (reference sequence). The CDR3 sequence: CASSLDRHWTQPQHF. Written as DNA, the CDR3 is TGTGCCAGCAGCCTAGACAGGCACTGGACTCAGCCCCAGCATTTT.

The chain recombines TRBV19 with TRBJ1-4; TRBD1 might be the D (6 bases). Trimming removed 5 bases at V and 7 bases at J, with 17 bases between. CDR3 length: 15 amino acids. Per the germline V gene, CDR1 is LNHDA and CDR2 is SQIVND (reference sequence). The CDR3 sequence is CASSSRTGWFEKLFF. The CDR3 bases are TGTGCCAGTAGTTCCCGCACAGGGTGGTTTGAAAAACTGTTTTTT.

This clone was observed once. The chain joins TRBV11-2 to TRBJ2-2; TRBD1 matches at 8 bases. Trimming took 5 bases from V and 5 from J; bases not matched to a gene: 19. Germline V gene lookup returns CDR1 SGHAT and CDR2 FQNNGV. The CDR3 is made up of 19 amino acids. The CDR3 coding sequence is TGTGCCAGCAGCCGATTCACAGGGGGAGCGGGCCCGAGGACCGGGGAGCTGTTTTTT. It yields the protein CASSRFTGGAGPRTGELFF.

The chain links TRBV28 to TRBJ1-1; D is unresolved. CDR1 is MDHEN and CDR2 is SYDVKM in the germline V gene. V lost 3 bases and J lost 4, with 6 bases in between. The CDR3 totals 12 residues. CDR3 residues: CASSFWATEAFF. As DNA, the CDR3 is TGTGCCAGCAGTTTCTGGGCCACTGAAGCTTTCTTT.

V is TRBV27 and J is TRBJ1-5; a weak D match, TRBD1 (5 bases). Germline-derived CDR1 and CDR2 are MNHEY and SMNVEV (reference sequence). Trimming stripped 3 bases from V and 4 bases from J, with 10 bases between. The CDR3 loop spans 14 amino acids. The CDR3 reads CASSFGQGNQPQHF. The CDR3 nucleotides are TGTGCCAGCAGTTTTGGGCAGGGTAATCAGCCCCAGCATTTT.

This chain links TRBV7-9 with TRBJ2-5; D remains ambiguous. V lost 0 bases and J 3 bases, leaving 11 bases between the germline ends. The CDR3 length is 15 residues. Germline V gene data show CDR1 as SEHNR and CDR2 as FQNEAQ (reference sequence). The CDR3 loop is CASSLAVSGEETQYF. CDR3 bases: TGTGCCAGCAGCTTAGCTGTATCTGGAGAAGAGACCCAGTACTTC.

V usage is TRBV4-3 and J usage is TRBJ1-4, with D tentatively TRBD1 (5 bases). Germline V CDR1 and CDR2: LGHNA, YSLEER. The CDR3 is made up of 16 amino acids. V lost 0 bases and J 8 bases, leaving 16 bases between the germline ends. CDR3 protein: CASSQDPGDAGEKLFF. CDR3 DNA sequence: TGCGCCAGCAGCCAAGATCCGGGGGATGCAGGGGAAAAACTGTTTTTT.

The chain combines TRBV6-1 with TRBJ1-1; D not certain. Trimming removed 2 bases at V and 10 bases at J, with 11 bases between. The CDR3 length is 12 residues. CDR1 and CDR2 (germline): MNHNS, SASEGT. Written as DNA, the CDR3 is TGTGCCAGCAGTGAAATCTGGCCAGGAGCTTTCTTT. Amino acid sequence: CASSEIWPGAFF.

This rearrangement joins TRBV18 to TRBJ2-2, with TRBD2 matching 12 bases. The germline V gene has CDR1 KGHSH and CDR2 LQKENI. J lost 5 bases, V lost 6 bases, and 10 bases had no gene match. The length of the CDR3 is 17 residues. The DNA of the CDR3 is TGTGCCAGCTCTCTGGACACCGGACTAGCGGGAACCGGGGAGCTGTTTTTT. Amino acids: CASSLDTGLAGTGELFF.

The chain links TRBV25-1 to TRBJ1-2; possibly TRBD1 for D (5 bases). Trimming cost V 4 bases and J 2 bases, with 5 bases left between them. CDR1 is MGHDK and CDR2 is SYGVNS in the germline V gene. This CDR3 comprises 12 residues. CDR3 sequence reads: CASSAGNYGYTF. The DNA of the CDR3 is TGTGCCAGCAGTGCAGGGAACTATGGCTACACCTTC.

This sequence joins TRBV9 and TRBJ2-1; D gene unclear. Per germline, CDR1 SGDLS and CDR2 YYNGEE. Trimming left V 1 base short and J 10 bases short, with 6 bases between. This CDR3 has 11 residues. The CDR3 bases are TGTGCCAGCAGCGTACAGACAGAGCAGTTCTTC. Its translation: CASSVQTEQFF. The full variable domain, in which reference TRBV9 and TRBJ2-1 provide the parts outside the CDR3, is DSGVTQTPKHLITATGQRVTLRCSPRSGDLSVYWYQQSLDQGLQFLIQYYNGEERAKGNILERFSAQQFPDLHSELNLSSLELGDSALYFCASSVQTEQFFGPGTRLTVL.

The rearrangement uses TRBV19 and TRBJ1-1; D may be TRBD1 (5 bases). V lost 3 bases and J lost 3, with 14 bases in between. The CDR3 spans 15 residues. CDR1 LNHDA and CDR2 SQIVND come from the germline V gene (reference sequence). The CDR3 DNA sequence: TGTGCCAGTAGTATCTTGGGGCCGGGGGACACTGAAGCTTTCTTT. Translation gives CASSILGPGDTEAFF.

V gene TRBV27 combines with J gene TRBJ2-2, with 7 bases matching TRBD2. V trimming: 6 bases; J trimming: 4 bases; junction bases outside the gene matches: 11. Germline V gene data show CDR1 as MNHEY and CDR2 as SMNVEV (reference sequence). CDR3 size: 16 residues. The CDR3 DNA sequence: TGTGCCAGCAGGACCGAACTAGCGCCCACCACCGGGGAGCTGTTTTTT. Its protein product is CASRTELAPTTGELFF.

The J gene is TRBJ2-2, the V gene TRBV6-5; tentative D call: TRBD1 (5 bases). Germline V gene data show CDR1 as MNHEY and CDR2 as SVGAGI. Trimming removed 0 bases from V and 6 bases from J, with 11 bases in between. The CDR3 runs to 15 residues. CDR3 loop: CASSYSSGLAGELFF. DNA of the CDR3: TGTGCCAGCAGTTACTCATCAGGGTTGGCCGGGGAGCTGTTTTTT.

V gene TRBV11-3 combines with J gene TRBJ2-1; 7 positions agree with TRBD2. The CDR3 has 17 residues. V lost 2 bases and J lost 3; bases outside the gene matches: 10. Germline V gives CDR1 SGHNT, CDR2 YENEEA. The CDR3 loop reads CASSLTTGGSIYNEQFF. In DNA form, the CDR3 reads TGTGCCAGCAGCTTAACCACTGGCGGGAGTATCTACAATGAGCAGTTCTTC.

The gene calls are TRBV30 and TRBJ1-4; D is possibly TRBD1 (6 bases). This CDR3 spans 15 amino acids. Germline loops: CDR1 GTSNPN, CDR2 SVGIG (reference sequence). Trimming left V 1 base short and J 8 bases short, with 17 bases between. The CDR3 region has the DNA TGTGCCTGGAGTGGAGGGTGGGGGCGCGGAGAAAAACTGTTTTTT. This encodes CAWSGGWGRGEKLFF.

This chain connects TRBV30 to TRBJ2-7; 10 bases fit TRBD1. The germline gives CDR1 GTSNPN, CDR2 SVGIG (reference sequence). With 7 bases clipped from V and 4 bases from J, the junction kept 4 bases outside the gene matches. The CDR3 extends over 12 amino acids. CDR3 region: CASTGGGYEQYF. CDR3 in DNA: TGTGCCTCGACAGGGGGCGGTTACGAGCAGTACTTC.

The CDR3 sequence is CASGPGQGANPLHF. CDR3 bases: TGCGCCAGCGGGCCGGGACAGGGGGCTAATCCCCTCCACTTT. J is TRBJ1-6 and V is TRBV4-3, with TRBD1 identical over 12 bases. With V trimmed by 8 bases and J by 13 bases, 9 bases remained unmatched. Germline values: CDR1 LGHNA, CDR2 YSLEER. The CDR3 has 14 amino acids.

The V gene is TRBV5-4, the J gene TRBJ2-7; the D is unclear. Germline-derived CDR1 and CDR2 are SGHNT and YYREEE (reference sequence). The CDR3 runs to 13 residues. V dropped 0 bases and J dropped 4 bases, with 8 bases sitting between them. For the CDR3, the DNA is TGTGCCAGCAGCTTGGAAGCGCCGTACGAGCAGTACTTC. Translation gives CASSLEAPYEQYF.

This rearrangement joins TRBV18 to TRBJ2-6, with D unclear. V was cut by 5 bases and J by 0 bases, with 14 bases left in between. Germline V CDR1 and CDR2: KGHSH, LQKENI. The CDR3 has 17 amino acids. The chain's CDR3 is CASSKTPVPSGANVLTF. CDR3 nucleotides: TGTGCCAGCTCAAAGACACCCGTACCCTCTGGGGCCAACGTCCTGACTTTC.